Reported below is one TCR beta chain. This record comes from a study of blood T cell repertoires in COVID-19. For the study at large: Samples of COVID-19 (acute and convalescent) were obtained from the United States, Italy and Spain.

Participant-reported clinical history was the basis for cohort assignment. Recovery meant two consecutive negative NP/OP PCR tests, professional clearance, or resolved symptoms. This table comes from immunoSEQ multiplex PCR, and its TCRdb copy is limited to in-frame clones, with some not included. The sample lists some 490,000 clones, more than 85% occurring once. The sample consisted of PBMCs or T cells enriched from blood (not recorded which). The origin of this receptor is a woman aged 55-69 years who had recovered from COVID-19.

CDR3 region: CAWGRGSGANVLTF. The CDR3 coding sequence is TGTGCCTGGGGGAGGGGCTCTGGGGCCAACGTCCTGACTTTC. The chain joins TRBV30 to TRBJ2-6; 7 bases map to TRBD2. This CDR3 contains 14 residues. The J segment lost 0 bases and the V segment lost 5 bases, leaving 1 base of the junction unmatched. CDR1 and CDR2 (germline): GTSNPN, SVGIG (reference sequence).